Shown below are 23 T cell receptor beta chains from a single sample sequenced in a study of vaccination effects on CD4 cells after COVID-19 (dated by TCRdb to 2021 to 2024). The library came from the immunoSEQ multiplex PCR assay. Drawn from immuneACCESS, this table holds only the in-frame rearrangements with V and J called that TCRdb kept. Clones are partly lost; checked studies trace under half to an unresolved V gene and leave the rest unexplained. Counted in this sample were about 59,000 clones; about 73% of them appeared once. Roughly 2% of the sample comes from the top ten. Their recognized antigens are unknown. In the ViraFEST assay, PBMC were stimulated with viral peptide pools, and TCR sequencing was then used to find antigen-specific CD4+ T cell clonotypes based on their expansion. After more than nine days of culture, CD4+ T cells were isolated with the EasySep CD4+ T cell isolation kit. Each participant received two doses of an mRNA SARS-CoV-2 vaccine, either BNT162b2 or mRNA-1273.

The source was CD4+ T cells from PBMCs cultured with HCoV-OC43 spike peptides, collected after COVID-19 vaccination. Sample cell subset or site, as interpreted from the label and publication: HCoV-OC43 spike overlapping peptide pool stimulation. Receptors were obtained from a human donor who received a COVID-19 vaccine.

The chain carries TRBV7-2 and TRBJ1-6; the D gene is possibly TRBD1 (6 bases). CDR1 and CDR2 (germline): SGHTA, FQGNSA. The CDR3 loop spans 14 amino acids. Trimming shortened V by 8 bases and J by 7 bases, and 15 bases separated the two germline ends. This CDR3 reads CASRGGARNSPLHF. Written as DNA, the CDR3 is TGTGCCAGCCGCGGGGGGGCTCGGAATTCACCCCTCCACTTT.

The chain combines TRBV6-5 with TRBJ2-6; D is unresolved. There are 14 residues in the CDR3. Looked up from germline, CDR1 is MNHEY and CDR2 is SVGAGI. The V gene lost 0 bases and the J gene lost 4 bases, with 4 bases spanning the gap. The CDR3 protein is CASSYSRGANVLTF. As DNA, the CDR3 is TGTGCCAGCAGTTACTCGCGGGGGGCCAACGTCCTGACTTTC.

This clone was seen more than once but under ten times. This chain's CDR3 is CASRPGWGNGYTF. The CDR3 DNA is TGTGCCAGCAGACCCGGATGGGGGAATGGCTACACCTTC. The rearrangement joins TRBV12-3 or TRBV12-4 to TRBJ1-2, with D possibly being TRBD1 (5 bases). The CDR3 has 13 amino acids. The ends were cut back, 6 bases at V and 6 bases at J, with 14 bases in the middle.

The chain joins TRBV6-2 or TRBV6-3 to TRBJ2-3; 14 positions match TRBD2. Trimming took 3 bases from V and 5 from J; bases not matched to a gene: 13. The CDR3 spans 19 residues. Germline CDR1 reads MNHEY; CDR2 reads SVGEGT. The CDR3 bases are TGTGCCAGCAGTTATAAAGGCATACGGGGACTAGCGGGGGTAGATACGCAGTATTTT. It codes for CASSYKGIRGLAGVDTQYF.

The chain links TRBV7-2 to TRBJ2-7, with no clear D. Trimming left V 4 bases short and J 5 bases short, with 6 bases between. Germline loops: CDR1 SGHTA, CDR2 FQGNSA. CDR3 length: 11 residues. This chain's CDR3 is CASSCIHEQYV. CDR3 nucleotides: TGTGCCAGCAGCTGTATCCACGAGCAGTACGTC.

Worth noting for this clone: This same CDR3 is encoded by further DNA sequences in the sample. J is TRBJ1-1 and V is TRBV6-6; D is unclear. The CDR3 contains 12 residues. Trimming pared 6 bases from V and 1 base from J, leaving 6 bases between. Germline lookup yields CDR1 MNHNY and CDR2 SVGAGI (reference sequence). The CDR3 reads CASRRQNTEAFF. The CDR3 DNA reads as TGTGCCAGCAGACGACAGAACACTGAAGCTTTCTTT.

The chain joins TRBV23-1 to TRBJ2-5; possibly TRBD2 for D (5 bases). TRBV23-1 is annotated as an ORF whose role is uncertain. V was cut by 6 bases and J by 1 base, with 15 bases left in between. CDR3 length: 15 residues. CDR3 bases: TGCGCCAGCAGCCAAGAGGGCAACTCCCAAGAGACCCAGTACTTC. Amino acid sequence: CASSQEGNSQETQYF.

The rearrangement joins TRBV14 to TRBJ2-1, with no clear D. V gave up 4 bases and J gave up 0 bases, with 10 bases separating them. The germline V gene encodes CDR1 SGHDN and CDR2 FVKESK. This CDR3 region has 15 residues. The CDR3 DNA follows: TGTGCCAGCAGCCCAACCCGTATCTCCTACAATGAGCAGTTCTTC. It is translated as CASSPTRISYNEQFF.

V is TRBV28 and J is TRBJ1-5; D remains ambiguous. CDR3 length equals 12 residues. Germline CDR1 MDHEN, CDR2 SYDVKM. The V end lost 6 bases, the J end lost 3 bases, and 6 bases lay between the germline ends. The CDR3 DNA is TGTGCCAGCAGAGTCCCCAATCAGCCCCAGCATTTT. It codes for CASRVPNQPQHF.

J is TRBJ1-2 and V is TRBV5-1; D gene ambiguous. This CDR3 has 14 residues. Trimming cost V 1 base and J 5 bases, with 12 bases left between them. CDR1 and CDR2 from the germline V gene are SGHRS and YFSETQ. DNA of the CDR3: TGCGCCAGCAGCTTGAACGGAGTAGGGTATGGCTACACCTTC. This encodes CASSLNGVGYGYTF.

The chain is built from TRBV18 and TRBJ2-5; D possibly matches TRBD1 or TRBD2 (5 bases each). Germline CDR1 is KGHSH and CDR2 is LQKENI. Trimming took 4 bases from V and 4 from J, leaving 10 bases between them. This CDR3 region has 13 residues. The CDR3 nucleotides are TGTGCCAGCTCACAGGGACGCGGAGAGACCCAGTACTTC. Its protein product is CASSQGRGETQYF.

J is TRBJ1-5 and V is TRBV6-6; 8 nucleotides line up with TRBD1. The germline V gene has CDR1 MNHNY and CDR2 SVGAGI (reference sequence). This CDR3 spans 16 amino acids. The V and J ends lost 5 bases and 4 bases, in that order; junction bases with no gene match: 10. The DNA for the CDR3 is TGTGCCAGCAGTCGACCTGGACAGGGAGAGAATCAGCCCCAGCATTTT. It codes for CASSRPGQGENQPQHF.

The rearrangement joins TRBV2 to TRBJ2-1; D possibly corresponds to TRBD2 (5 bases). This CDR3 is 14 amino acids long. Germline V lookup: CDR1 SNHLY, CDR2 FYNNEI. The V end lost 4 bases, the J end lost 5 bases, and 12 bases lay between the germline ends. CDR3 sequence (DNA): TGTGCCAGCAGTGGTGAGAGGGAACACAATGAGCAGTTCTTC. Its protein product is CASSGEREHNEQFF. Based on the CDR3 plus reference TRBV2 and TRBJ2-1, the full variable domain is EPEVTQTPSHQVTQMGQEVILRCVPISNHLYFYWYRQILGQKVEFLVSFYNNEISEKSEIFDDQFSVERPDGSNFTLKIRSTKLEDSAMYFCASSGEREHNEQFFGPGTRLTVL.

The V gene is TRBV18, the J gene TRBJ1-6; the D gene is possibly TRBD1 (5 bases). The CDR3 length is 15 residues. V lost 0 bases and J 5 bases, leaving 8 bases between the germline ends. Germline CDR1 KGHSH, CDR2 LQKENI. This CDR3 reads CASSPPWGDNSPLHF. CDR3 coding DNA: TGTGCCAGCTCACCACCCTGGGGGGATAATTCACCCCTCCACTTT.

The chain's CDR3 is CASSPQGNEQFF. CDR3 DNA sequence: TGTGCCAGCAGCCCCCAGGGGAATGAGCAGTTCTTC. V usage is TRBV2 and J usage is TRBJ2-1; D is perhaps TRBD1 (6 bases). Trimming stripped 6 bases from V and 7 bases from J, with 10 bases between. CDR1 is SNHLY and CDR2 is FYNNEI in the germline V gene. The CDR3 consists of 12 residues.

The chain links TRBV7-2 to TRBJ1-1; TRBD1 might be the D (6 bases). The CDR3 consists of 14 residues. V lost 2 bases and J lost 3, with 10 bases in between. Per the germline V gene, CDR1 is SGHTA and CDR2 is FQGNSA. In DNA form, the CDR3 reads TGTGCCAGCAGCTTACAGTCAGGGGACACTGAAGCTTTCTTT. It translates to CASSLQSGDTEAFF.

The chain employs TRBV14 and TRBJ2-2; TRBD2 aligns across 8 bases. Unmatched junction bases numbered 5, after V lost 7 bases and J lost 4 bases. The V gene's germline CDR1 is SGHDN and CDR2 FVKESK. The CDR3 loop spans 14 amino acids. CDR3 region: CASTRGGGTGELFF. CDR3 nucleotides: TGTGCCAGCACCCGGGGGGGTGGCACCGGGGAGCTGTTTTTT. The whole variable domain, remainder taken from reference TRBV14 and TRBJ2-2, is EAGVTQFPSHSVIEKGQTVTLRCDPISGHDNLYWYRRVMGKEIKFLLHFVKESKQDESGMPNNRFLAERTGGTYSTLKVQPAELEDSGVYFCASTRGGGTGELFFGEGSRLTVL.

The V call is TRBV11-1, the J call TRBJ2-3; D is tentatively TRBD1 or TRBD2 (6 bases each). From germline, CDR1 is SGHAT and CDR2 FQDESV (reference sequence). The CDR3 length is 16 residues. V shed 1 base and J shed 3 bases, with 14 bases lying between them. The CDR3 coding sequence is TGTGCCAGCAGCTTAGTGGGGGGCAGCAATACAGATACGCAGTATTTT. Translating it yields CASSLVGGSNTDTQYF.

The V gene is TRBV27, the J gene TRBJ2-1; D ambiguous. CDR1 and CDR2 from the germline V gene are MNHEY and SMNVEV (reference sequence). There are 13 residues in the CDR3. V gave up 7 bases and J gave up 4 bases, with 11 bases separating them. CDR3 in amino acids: CASTSAAYNEQFF. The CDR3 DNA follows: TGTGCCAGCACTTCAGCAGCTTACAATGAGCAGTTCTTC.

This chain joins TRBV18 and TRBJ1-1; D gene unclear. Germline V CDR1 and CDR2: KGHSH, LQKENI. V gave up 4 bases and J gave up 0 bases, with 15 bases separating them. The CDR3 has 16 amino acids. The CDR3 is CASSQTQTSVNTEAFF. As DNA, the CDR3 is TGTGCCAGCTCACAGACACAGACAAGCGTGAACACTGAAGCTTTCTTT.

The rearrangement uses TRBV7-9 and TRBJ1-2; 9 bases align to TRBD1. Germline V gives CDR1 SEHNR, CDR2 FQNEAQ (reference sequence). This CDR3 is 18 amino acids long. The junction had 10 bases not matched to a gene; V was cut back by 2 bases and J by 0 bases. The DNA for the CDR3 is TGTGCCAGCAGCTTACATAGGGACAGGGAGGAAGCTAACTATGGCTACACCTTC. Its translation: CASSLHRDREEANYGYTF.

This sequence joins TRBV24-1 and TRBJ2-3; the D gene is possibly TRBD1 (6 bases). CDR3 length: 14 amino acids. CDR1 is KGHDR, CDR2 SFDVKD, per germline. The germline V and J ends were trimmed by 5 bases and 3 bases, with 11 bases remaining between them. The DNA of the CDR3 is TGTGCCACCAGTGCTGCCGACAGGACAGATACGCAGTATTTT. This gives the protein CATSAADRTDTQYF.

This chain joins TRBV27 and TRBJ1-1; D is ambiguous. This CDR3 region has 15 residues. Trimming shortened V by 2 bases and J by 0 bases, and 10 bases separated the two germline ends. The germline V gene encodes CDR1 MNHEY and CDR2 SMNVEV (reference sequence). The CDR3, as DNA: TGTGCCAGCAGTTTAGGGTACGGTATGAACACTGAAGCTTTCTTT. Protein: CASSLGYGMNTEAFF.